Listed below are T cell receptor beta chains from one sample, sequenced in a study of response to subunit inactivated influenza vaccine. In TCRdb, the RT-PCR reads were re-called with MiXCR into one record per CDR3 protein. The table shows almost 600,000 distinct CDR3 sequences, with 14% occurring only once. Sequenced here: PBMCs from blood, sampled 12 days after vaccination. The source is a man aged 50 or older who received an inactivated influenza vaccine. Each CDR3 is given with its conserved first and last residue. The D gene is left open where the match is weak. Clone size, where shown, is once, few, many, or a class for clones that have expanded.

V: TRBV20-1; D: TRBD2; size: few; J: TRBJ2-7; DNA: TGCAGTGCTAGAGCTCTACTAGCGATGACCTACGAGCAGTACTTC; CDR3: CSARALLAMTYEQYF
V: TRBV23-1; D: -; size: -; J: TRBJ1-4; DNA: TGCGCCAGCAGTCAATCCCCGGCGGGGCCTCACCCCCACAGCACAGAAGAAAAACTGTTTTTT; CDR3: CASSQSPAGPHPHSTEEKLFF
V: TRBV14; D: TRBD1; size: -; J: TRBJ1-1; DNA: TGTGCCAGCAGCCTAATAGACAGGGGCGGCACTGAAGCTTTCTTT; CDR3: CASSLIDRGGTEAFF
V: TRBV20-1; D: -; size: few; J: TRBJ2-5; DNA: TGCAGTGCTCGACAAGTGGAGACCCAGTACTTC; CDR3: CSARQVETQYF
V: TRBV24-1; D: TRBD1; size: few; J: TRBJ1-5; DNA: TGTGCCACTGCCGGGACAGGCAATCAGCCCCAGCATTTT; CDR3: CATAGTGNQPQHF
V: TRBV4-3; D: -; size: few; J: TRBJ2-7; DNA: TGCGCCAGCAGCCAAGATTGGAGGGGCGAGCAGTACTTC; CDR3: CASSQDWRGEQYF
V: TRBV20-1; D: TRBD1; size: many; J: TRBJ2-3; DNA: TGCAGTGCTAGAGAAACCGGGACAGGACTGGGTACGCAGTATTTT; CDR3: CSARETGTGLGTQYF
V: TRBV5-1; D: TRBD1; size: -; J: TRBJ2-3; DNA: TGCGCCAGCAGCCCGACGACAGGGGGGACAGATACGCAGTATTTT; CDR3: CASSPTTGGTDTQYF
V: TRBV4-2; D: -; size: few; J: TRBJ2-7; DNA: TGTGCCAGCAGCCAAGAAAAGGTTCTGGGATACGAGCAGTACTTC; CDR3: CASSQEKVLGYEQYF
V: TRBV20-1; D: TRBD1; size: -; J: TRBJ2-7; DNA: TGCAGTGCTAGAGATTTCGACAGGGGCTACGAGCAGTACTTC; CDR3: CSARDFDRGYEQYF
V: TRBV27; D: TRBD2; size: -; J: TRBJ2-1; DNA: TGTGCCAGCAGTTTATTGGGTTTCGTAGCGGGGGGGAGTGAGCAGTTCTTC; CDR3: CASSLLGFVAGGSEQFF
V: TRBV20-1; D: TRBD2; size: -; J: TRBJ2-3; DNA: TGCAGTGCTAGAGTATCCAGCGGGGGTTTCACAGATACGCAGTATTTT; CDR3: CSARVSSGGFTDTQYF
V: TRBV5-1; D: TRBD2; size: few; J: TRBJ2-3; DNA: TGCGCCAGCAGCCCCAGCGGGAGTGGAACAGATACGCAGTATTTT; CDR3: CASSPSGSGTDTQYF
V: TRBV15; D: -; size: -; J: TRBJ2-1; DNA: TGTGCCACCAGCAGAGAGGGCGGGATTGAGCAGTTCTTC; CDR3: CATSREGGIEQFF
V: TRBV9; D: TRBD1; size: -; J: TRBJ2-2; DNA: TGTGCCAGCAGCGTCACCGGGACAGGGGGAAACACCGGGGAGCTGTTTTTT; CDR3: CASSVTGTGGNTGELFF
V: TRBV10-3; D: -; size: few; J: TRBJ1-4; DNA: TGTGCCATCAGTGAAGGGGAATCTAATGAAAAACTGTTTTTT; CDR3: CAISEGESNEKLFF
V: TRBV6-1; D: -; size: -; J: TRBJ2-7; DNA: TGTGCCAGCAAAGGGACCACAAGCTCCTACGAGCAGTACTTC; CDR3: CASKGTTSSYEQYF
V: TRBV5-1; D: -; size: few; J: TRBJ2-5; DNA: TGCGCCAGCAGCTTGGGCAGGGCCGAAGAGACCCAGTACTTC; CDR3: CASSLGRAEETQYF
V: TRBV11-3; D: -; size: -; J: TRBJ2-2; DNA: TGTGCCAGCAGCTTAGTCGCACGGAACACCGGGGAGCTGTTTTTT; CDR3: CASSLVARNTGELFF
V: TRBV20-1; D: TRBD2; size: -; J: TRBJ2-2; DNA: TGCAGTGCAGCAGCGGGGGGGAGTACCGGGGAGCTGTTTTTT; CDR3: CSAAAGGSTGELFF
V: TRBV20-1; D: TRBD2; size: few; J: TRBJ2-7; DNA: TGCAGTGCTAGAGATCGAGGGGCTAGCGGGGACCAGTACTTC; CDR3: CSARDRGASGDQYF
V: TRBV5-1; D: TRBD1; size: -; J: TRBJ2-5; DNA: TGCGCCAGCAGCATGACAGGGATTCAAGAGACCCAGTACTTC; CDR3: CASSMTGIQETQYF
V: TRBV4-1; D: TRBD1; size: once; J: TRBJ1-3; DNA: TGCGCCAGCAGCCAAGAACAGGGGGTTGGAAACACCATATATTTT; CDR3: CASSQEQGVGNTIYF
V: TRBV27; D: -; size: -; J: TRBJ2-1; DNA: TGTGCCAGCAGATCGGGACTCCTTTCCTCGTACCAGTTCTTC; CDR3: CASRSGLLSSYQFF
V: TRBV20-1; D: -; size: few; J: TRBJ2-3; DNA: TGCAGTGCCATGTCGGGTTTTGGAGATACGCAGTATTTT; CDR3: CSAMSGFGDTQYF